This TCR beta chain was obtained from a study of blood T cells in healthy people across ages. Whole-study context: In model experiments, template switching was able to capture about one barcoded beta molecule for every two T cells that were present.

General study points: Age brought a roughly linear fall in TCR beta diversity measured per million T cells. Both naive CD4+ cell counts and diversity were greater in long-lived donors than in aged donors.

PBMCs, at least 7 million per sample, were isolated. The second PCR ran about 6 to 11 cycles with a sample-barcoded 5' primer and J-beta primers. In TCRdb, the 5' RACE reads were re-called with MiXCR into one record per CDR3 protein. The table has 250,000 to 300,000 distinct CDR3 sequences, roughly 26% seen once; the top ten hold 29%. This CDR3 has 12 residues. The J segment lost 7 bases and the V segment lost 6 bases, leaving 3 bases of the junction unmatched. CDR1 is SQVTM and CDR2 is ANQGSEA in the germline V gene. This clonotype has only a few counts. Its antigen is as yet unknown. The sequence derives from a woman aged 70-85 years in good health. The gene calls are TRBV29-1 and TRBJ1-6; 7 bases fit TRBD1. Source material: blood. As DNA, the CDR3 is TGCAGCGTGTTGGACAGGAATTCACCCCTCCACTTT. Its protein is CSVLDRNSPLHF. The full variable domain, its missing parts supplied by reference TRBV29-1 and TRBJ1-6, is SAVISQKPSRDICQRGTSLTIQCQVDSQVTMMFWYRQQPGQSLTLIATANQGSEATYESGFVIDKFPISRPNLTFSTLTVSNMSPEDSSIYLCSVLDRNSPLHFGNGTRLTVT.